A selection of T cell receptor beta chains follows, all from one sample in a study of blood T cell repertoires in COVID-19. Produced via immunoSEQ multiplex PCR; TCRdb's table is partial and in-frame only. Of around 430,000 clones in the sample, approximately 88% are singletons; the top ten hold roughly 12%. Material for sequencing was peripheral blood. Receptors were obtained from a woman between 45 and 65 years old with COVID-19, enrolled during active disease. Both conserved end residues are part of each CDR3. The D gene is left open where the match is weak. Clone size is given for some rows only: seen once, a few or many times, or a class if the clone is expanded.

J | V | size | D | CDR3 | DNA
TRBJ1-1 | TRBV11-2 | NA | NA | CASSLVPGVNTEAFF | TGTGCCAGCAGCTTAGTTCCAGGGGTGAACACTGAAGCTTTCTTT
TRBJ2-7 | TRBV11-2 | NA | NA | CASSSSGQSYEQYF | TGTGCCAGCAGCTCCTCCGGACAGTCCTACGAGCAGTACTTC
TRBJ1-4 | TRBV6-6 | NA | NA | CASSYEDGREREKLFF | TGTGCCAGCAGTTACGAGGACGGGAGGGAGCGAGAAAAACTGTTTTTT
TRBJ1-1 | TRBV7-2 | NA | TRBD1 | CASSLPWTGSTEAFF | TGTGCCAGCAGCTTACCTTGGACAGGCTCTACTGAAGCTTTCTTT
TRBJ2-3 | TRBV6-6 | NA | TRBD1 | CASSYHRGQGTDTQYF | TGTGCCAGCAGTTACCACAGGGGACAGGGGACAGATACGCAGTATTTT
TRBJ2-5 | TRBV30 | NA | TRBD2 | CAWSKRRGGLETQYF | TGTGCCTGGAGTAAAAGGCGGGGGGGCCTGGAGACCCAGTACTTC
TRBJ2-7 | TRBV9 | NA | NA | CASSATLSGEQYF | TGTGCCAGCAGCGCAACTCTCTCGGGAGAGCAGTACTTC
TRBJ1-3 | TRBV5-6 | NA | NA | CASSSGVAAGNTIYF | TGTGCCAGCAGCTCTGGAGTGGCAGCTGGAAACACCATATATTTT
TRBJ1-1 | TRBV18 | NA | TRBD1 | CASSGRTGTEAFF | TGTGCCAGTTCCGGGCGGACAGGGACTGAAGCTTTCTTT
TRBJ2-2 | TRBV7-9 | NA | NA | CASSGAAGELFF | TGTGCCAGCAGCGGGGCGGCCGGGGAGCTGTTTTTT
TRBJ1-6 | TRBV5-6 | NA | NA | CASSEFYNSPLHF | TGTGCCAGCTCGGAGTTCTATAATTCACCCCTCCACTTT
TRBJ2-3 | TRBV3-1/TRBV3-2 | once | NA | CASSSNLGDWDTQYF | TGTGCCAGCAGCTCGAATCTAGGGGACTGGGATACGCAGTATTTT
TRBJ1-5 | TRBV12-3/TRBV12-4 | few | NA | CASSRGFNQPQHF | TGTGCCAGCAGTAGGGGATTCAATCAGCCCCAGCATTTT
TRBJ2-1 | TRBV14 | NA | NA | CASSLYPAGTDNEQFF | TGTGCCAGCAGCCTATATCCTGCGGGGACTGACAATGAGCAGTTCTTC
TRBJ1-1 | TRBV6-2/TRBV6-3 | NA | NA | CASSLGHPRTEAFF | TGTGCCAGCAGCCTAGGACATCCTAGGACTGAAGCTTTCTTT